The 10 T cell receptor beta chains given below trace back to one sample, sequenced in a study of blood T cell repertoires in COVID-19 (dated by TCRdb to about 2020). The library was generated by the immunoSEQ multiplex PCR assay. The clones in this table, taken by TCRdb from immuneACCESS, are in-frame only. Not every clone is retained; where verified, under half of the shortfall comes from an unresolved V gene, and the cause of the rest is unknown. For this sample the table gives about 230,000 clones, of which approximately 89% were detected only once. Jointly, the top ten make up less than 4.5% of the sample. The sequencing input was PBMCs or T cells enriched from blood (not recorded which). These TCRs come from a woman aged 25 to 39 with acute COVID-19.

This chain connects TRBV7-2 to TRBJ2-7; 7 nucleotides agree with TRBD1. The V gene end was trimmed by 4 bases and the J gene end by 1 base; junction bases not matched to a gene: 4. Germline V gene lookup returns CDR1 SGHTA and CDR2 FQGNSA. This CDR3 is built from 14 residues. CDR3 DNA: TGTGCCAGCAGCTCCCGACAGGGTTCCTACGAGCAGTACTTC. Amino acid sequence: CASSSRQGSYEQYF.

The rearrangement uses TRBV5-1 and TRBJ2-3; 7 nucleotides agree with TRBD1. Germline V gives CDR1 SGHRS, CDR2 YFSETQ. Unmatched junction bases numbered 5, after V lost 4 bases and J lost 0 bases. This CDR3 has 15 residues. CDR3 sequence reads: CASSVDRVSTDTQYF. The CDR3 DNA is TGCGCCAGCAGCGTCGACAGGGTTAGCACAGATACGCAGTATTTT.

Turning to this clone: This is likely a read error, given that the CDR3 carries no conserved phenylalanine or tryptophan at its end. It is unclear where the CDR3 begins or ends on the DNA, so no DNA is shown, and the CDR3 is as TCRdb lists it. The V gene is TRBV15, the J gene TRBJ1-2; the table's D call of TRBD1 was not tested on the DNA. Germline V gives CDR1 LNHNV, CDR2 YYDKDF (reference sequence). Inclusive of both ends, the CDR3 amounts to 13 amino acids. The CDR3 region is CATSRGWSDPLLI.

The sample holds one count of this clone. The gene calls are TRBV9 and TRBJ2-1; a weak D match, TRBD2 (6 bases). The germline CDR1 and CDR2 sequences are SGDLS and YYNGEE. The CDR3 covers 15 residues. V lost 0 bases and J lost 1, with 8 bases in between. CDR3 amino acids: CASSVVGGSYNEQFF. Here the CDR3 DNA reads TGTGCCAGCAGCGTAGTCGGGGGTTCCTACAATGAGCAGTTCTTC. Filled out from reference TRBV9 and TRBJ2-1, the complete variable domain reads DSGVTQTPKHLITATGQRVTLRCSPRSGDLSVYWYQQSLDQGLQFLIQYYNGEERAKGNILERFSAQQFPDLHSELNLSSLELGDSALYFCASSVVGGSYNEQFFGPGTRLTVL.

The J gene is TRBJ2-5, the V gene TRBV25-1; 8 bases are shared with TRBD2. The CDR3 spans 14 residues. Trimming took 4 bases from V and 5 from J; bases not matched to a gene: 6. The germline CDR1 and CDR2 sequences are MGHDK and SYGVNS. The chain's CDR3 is CASSALGGGETQYF. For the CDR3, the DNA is TGTGCCAGCAGTGCCCTGGGCGGGGGGGAGACCCAGTACTTC.

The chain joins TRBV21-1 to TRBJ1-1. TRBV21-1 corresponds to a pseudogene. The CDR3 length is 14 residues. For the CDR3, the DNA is TGTGCCAGCAGGAAAGGGGGAGTGGGCACTGAAGCTTTCTTT. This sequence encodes CASRKGGVGTEAFF.

Written as DNA, the CDR3 is TGTGCCAGCAGTCCAACTAGCGGGGGGGCCTATGAGCAGTTCTTC. It encodes CASSPTSGGAYEQFF. The chain uses TRBV6-4 and TRBJ2-1, with 13 bases matching TRBD2. The germline gives CDR1 MRHNA, CDR2 SNTAGT. The CDR3 covers 15 residues. V lost 5 bases and J lost 8; bases outside the gene matches: 6.

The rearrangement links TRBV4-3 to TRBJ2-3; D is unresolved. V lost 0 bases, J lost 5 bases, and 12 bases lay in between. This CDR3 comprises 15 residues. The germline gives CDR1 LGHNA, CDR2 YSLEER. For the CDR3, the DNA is TGCGCCAGCAGCCAAGAGTCGCCAGGCCAAGATACGCAGTATTTT. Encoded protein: CASSQESPGQDTQYF.

The CDR3 sequence is CASSHTGNTDTQYF. The CDR3 DNA reads TGCGCCAGCAGCCACACAGGGAACACAGATACGCAGTATTTT. The V call is TRBV4-3, the J call TRBJ2-3; D possibly corresponds to TRBD1 (6 bases). Trimming cost V 3 bases and J 2 bases, with 9 bases left between them. The CDR3 length is 14 residues. CDR1 LGHNA and CDR2 YSLEER come from the germline V gene.

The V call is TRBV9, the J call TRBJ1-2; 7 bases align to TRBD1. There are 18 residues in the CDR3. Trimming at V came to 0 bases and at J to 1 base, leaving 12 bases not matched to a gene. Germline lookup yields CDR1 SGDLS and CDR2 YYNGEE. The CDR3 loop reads CASSVGGPGTEDNYGYTF. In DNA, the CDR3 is TGTGCCAGCAGCGTAGGAGGCCCGGGGACAGAGGATAACTATGGCTACACCTTC.